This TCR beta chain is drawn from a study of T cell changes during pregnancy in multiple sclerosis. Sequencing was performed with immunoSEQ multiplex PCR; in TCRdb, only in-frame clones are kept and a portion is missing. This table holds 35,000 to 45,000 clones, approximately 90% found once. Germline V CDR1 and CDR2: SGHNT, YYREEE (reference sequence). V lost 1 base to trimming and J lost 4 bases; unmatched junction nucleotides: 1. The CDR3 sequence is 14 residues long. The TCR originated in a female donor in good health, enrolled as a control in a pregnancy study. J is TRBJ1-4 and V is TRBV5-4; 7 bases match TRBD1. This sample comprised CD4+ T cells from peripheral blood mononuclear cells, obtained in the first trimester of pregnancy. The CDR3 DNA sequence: TGTGCCAGCAGCTTGAGGGACAGTAATGAAAAACTGTTTTTT. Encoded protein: CASSLRDSNEKLFF. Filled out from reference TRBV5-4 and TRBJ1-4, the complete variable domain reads ETGVTQSPTHLIKTRGQQVTLRCSSQSGHNTVSWYQQALGQGPQFIFQYYREEENGRGNFPPRFSGLQFPNYSSELNVNALELDDSALYLCASSLRDSNEKLFFGSGTQLSVL.